The 22 T cell receptor beta chains in this list originate from one sample, sequenced in a study of T cell clonality in common variable immunodeficiency. TCRdb's copy holds only in-frame clones and misses some; the assay was immunoSEQ multiplex PCR. In total the sample includes roughly 40,000 clones, none of them seen once. General study points: Common variable immunodeficiency TCR beta sequences reportedly had fewer deletions and N-nucleotide insertions.

These receptors have no identified antigens. The specimen was peripheral blood mononuclear cells. These receptors all stem from a human donor with common variable immunodeficiency.

A note on this clone: The CDR3 extends 3 residues past the end of the read, so its final part is completed from the germline J gene. The chain uses TRBV30 and TRBJ1-1; D possibly corresponds to TRBD1 (5 bases). V dropped 5 bases and J dropped 0 bases, with 10 bases sitting between them. The CDR3 is 13 residues long. Germline CDR1 and CDR2: GTSNPN and SVGIG (reference sequence). The DNA read from the CDR3 is TGTGCCTGGGGGGCAGGCATGAACACTGAA. This encodes CAWGAGMNTE. The full CDR3 protein is CAWGAGMNTEAFF.

There are many counts of this clone. The CDR3 end falls 3 residues outside the read, so it is completed with the germline J gene. The gene calls are TRBV5-4 and TRBJ2-7; 7 bases are a match to TRBD1. Germline V lookup: CDR1 SGHNT, CDR2 YYREEE (reference sequence). The J segment lost 0 bases and the V segment lost 4 bases, leaving 4 bases of the junction unmatched. The length of the CDR3 is 14 residues. The CDR3 reads CASSRDSRSYEQYF. CDR3 DNA (partial): TGTGCCAGCAGCCGGGACAGTCGCTCCTACGAG.

This clone has a handful of counts. The missing CDR3 end, 3 residues past where the read stops, is filled in from the germline J gene. V is TRBV6-4 and J is TRBJ2-3; tentative D call: TRBD2 (6 bases). V gave up 5 bases and J gave up 6 bases, with 12 bases separating them. Germline values: CDR1 MRHNA, CDR2 SNTAGT. There are 13 residues in the CDR3. The CDR3 bases that were read are TGTGCCAGCAGTCAGGGCGGGGAGGATACG. This gives the protein CASSQGGEDT. The CDR3 in full is CASSQGGEDTQYF.

This clone occurred a few times. The CDR3 end is not reached by the read, which stops 3 residues before it; the germline J gene fills it in. The chain links TRBV7-2 to TRBJ1-2; possible D gene TRBD1, 6 bases. The CDR3 spans 13 residues. V was shortened by 5 bases and J by 4 bases, with 11 bases between the two germline ends. Germline values: CDR1 SGHTA, CDR2 FQGNSA. The sequenced part of the CDR3 DNA is TGTGCCAGCAGCCGAGGGGGTCTCTATGGC. Residues: CASSRGGLYG. The CDR3, in full, reads CASSRGGLYGYTF. The whole variable domain, filled in from reference TRBV7-2 and TRBJ1-2, reads GAGVSQSPSNKVTEKGKDVELRCDPISGHTALYWYRQSLGQGLEFLIYFQGNSAPDKSGLPSDRFSAERTGGSVSTLTIQRTQQEDSAVYLCASSRGGLYGYTFGSGTRLTVV.

This clone was counted between two and nine times. The sequence runs out 3 residues before the end of the CDR3; the remainder is reconstructed from the germline J gene. This chain links TRBV7-9 with TRBJ2-3; tentative D call: TRBD1 (6 bases). V lost 3 bases to trimming and J lost 3 bases, with 13 bases between them. CDR3 length equals 15 residues. Germline CDR1 reads SEHNR; CDR2 reads FQNEAQ (reference sequence). CDR3 loop: CASSFKQGVTDTQYF. The CDR3 DNA, read in part, is TGTGCCAGCAGCTTTAAACAGGGTGTGACAGATACG.

This clone turned up a few times. The CDR3 end falls 3 residues outside the read, so it is completed with the germline J gene. J is TRBJ1-4 and V is TRBV20-1; D is uncertain. Germline lookup yields CDR1 DFQATT and CDR2 SNEGSKA (reference sequence). V gave up 2 bases and J gave up 0 bases, with 10 bases separating them. CDR3 length equals 15 residues. CDR3 amino acids: CSARPSGSTNEKLFF. The CDR3 bases that were read are TGCAGTGCTAGACCCTCCGGGTCAACTAATGAAAAA.

In its sample, this clone was seen a few times. The read ends 3 residues early relative to the CDR3; the germline J gene fills the gap. The chain is built from TRBV7-8 and TRBJ1-5, with D possibly being TRBD1 (6 bases). Per the germline V gene, CDR1 is SGHVS and CDR2 is FQNEAQ. The V end lost 8 bases, the J end lost 3 bases, and 23 bases lay between the germline ends. The CDR3 extends over 17 amino acids. Partial CDR3 DNA: TGTGCCAGCGACGACCCCGGACAGTCAGCATCCAATCAGCCC. It translates to CASDDPGQSASNQP. The CDR3 in full is CASDDPGQSASNQPQHF.

This clone has just a few counts. The CDR3 is cut off 3 residues early in the read; its end comes from the germline J gene. The chain links TRBV19 to TRBJ2-7; the D gene is possibly TRBD2 (5 bases). Trimming shortened V by 3 bases and J by 4 bases, and 10 bases separated the two germline ends. Per the germline V gene, CDR1 is LNHDA and CDR2 is SQIVND (reference sequence). The CDR3 contains 13 residues. The CDR3: CASSMRGLYEQYF. The CDR3 DNA, read in part, is TGTGCCAGTAGTATGAGAGGGCTATACGAG.

This clone was found many times. Read coverage stops 3 residues before the CDR3 terminus; the germline J gene supplies the remainder. The chain has TRBV10-3 and TRBJ2-2; perhaps TRBD1 as D (5 bases). This CDR3 contains 15 residues. Trimming stripped 9 bases from V and 4 bases from J, with 18 bases between. Germline V gene sequence: CDR1 ENHRY, CDR2 SYGVKD. CDR3 in amino acids: CAITSGSRRTGELFF. The sequenced CDR3 bases are TGTGCCATTACTTCAGGGTCAAGGCGCACCGGGGAG.

This clone came up many times. Read sequence stops 3 residues before the CDR3 end, and the germline J gene provides the missing end. The chain recombines TRBV6-2 or TRBV6-3 with TRBJ2-7; 7 positions match TRBD1. J was trimmed by 4 bases and V by 2 bases; bases with no gene match: 8. This CDR3 comprises 15 residues. The germline gives CDR1 MNHEY, CDR2 SVGEGT. CDR3: CASSYQTGTQYEQYF. Partial CDR3 DNA: TGTGCCAGCAGTTACCAGACAGGGACCCAGTACGAG.

This clone came up many times. The DNA ends 3 residues before the CDR3 does, and the rest of the CDR3 is filled in from the germline J gene. Other DNA sequences within the sample encode an identical CDR3. V is TRBV19 and J is TRBJ1-1; D is undetermined. This CDR3 is 12 amino acids long. The V end lost 2 bases, the J end lost 1 base, and 2 bases lay between the germline ends. CDR1 and CDR2 (germline): LNHDA, SQIVND (reference sequence). The CDR3 spells CASSIQNTEAFF. The covered CDR3 bases are TGTGCCAGTAGTATACAGAACACTGAA.

This clone was found many times. With the read ending 3 residues before the CDR3 end, the germline J gene is used to fill in that end. The V and J genes are TRBV20-1 and TRBJ2-1; a weak D match, TRBD2 (5 bases). Per germline, CDR1 DFQATT and CDR2 SNEGSKA (reference sequence). This CDR3 is 14 amino acids long. V was pared by 6 bases and J by 4 bases, with 16 bases between. The CDR3 spells CSARNLSVYNEQFF. Partial CDR3 DNA: TGCAGTGCCCGCAACCTTAGCGTTTACAATGAG.

This clone came up a few times. The read stops 3 residues short of the end of the CDR3; the missing end is completed from the germline J gene. The chain uses TRBV7-2 and TRBJ2-7, with 7 bases fitting TRBD2. The CDR3 is 16 amino acids. With V trimmed by 0 bases and J by 3 bases, 8 bases remained unmatched. The germline V gene has CDR1 SGHTA and CDR2 FQGNSA. The CDR3 sequence is CASSLAPLAEGYEQYF. The CDR3 DNA, read in part, is TGTGCCAGCAGCTTAGCTCCGCTAGCGGAGGGCTACGAG.

This clone came up a few times. The sequenced fragment ends 3 residues before the CDR3 boundary, so the rest is inferred from the germline J gene. Other DNA sequences in this specimen translate into the identical CDR3. The chain employs TRBV30 and TRBJ2-1; D uncertain. Trimming cost V 0 bases and J 7 bases, with 10 bases left between them. Germline values: CDR1 GTSNPN, CDR2 SVGIG (reference sequence). This CDR3 has 13 amino acids. The CDR3 spells CAWSVDKRNEQFF. CDR3 DNA (partial): TGTGCCTGGAGTGTAGACAAACGAAATGAG.

The table lists this clone with a few counts. The read ends 3 residues before the CDR3 terminus; that terminus is restored from the germline J gene. V usage is TRBV7-3 and J usage is TRBJ1-1; a weak D match, TRBD1 (5 bases). The germline V gene has CDR1 SGHTA and CDR2 FQGTGA. This CDR3 is built from 15 residues. The V end was cut by 5 bases, the J end by 6 bases, with 19 bases between. The part of the CDR3 DNA that was read is TGTGCCAGCAGCAGAGGACCCGACAGTGAGGCTGAA. This codes for CASSRGPDSEAE. The full CDR3 protein reads CASSRGPDSEAEAFF.

As to this clone: The read stops 3 residues short of the end of the CDR3; the missing end is completed from the germline J gene. The rearrangement joins TRBV2 to TRBJ1-4; TRBD1 is a possible D gene (5 bases). Per the germline V gene, CDR1 is SNHLY and CDR2 is FYNNEI. Trimming stripped 6 bases from V and 1 base from J, with 12 bases between. The length of the CDR3 is 15 residues. CDR3 bases read: TGTGCCAGCAGCCTCCAGGGAAAAACTAATGAAAAA. Residues: CASSLQGKTNEK. The entire CDR3 reads CASSLQGKTNEKLFF.

At least ten counts were recorded for this clone. The part of the CDR3 DNA that was read is TGTGCCAAGAGGGTCGACGAG. Amino acid sequence: CAKRVDE. From start to end, the CDR3 is CAKRVDEQYF. J is TRBJ2-7 and V is TRBV6-4; D is perhaps TRBD2 (5 bases). The read halts 3 residues ahead of the CDR3 end, with the missing end drawn from the germline J gene. Germline CDR1 reads MRHNA; CDR2 reads SNTAGT. With 10 bases removed from V and 5 bases from J, the gap between germline ends came to 9 bases. The CDR3 loop spans 10 amino acids.

This clone came up many times. The observed sequence ends 3 residues before the CDR3 terminus, with the missing tail filled in from the germline J gene. The chain combines TRBV29-1 with TRBJ2-1; 8 nucleotides align to TRBD2. The CDR3 loop spans 14 amino acids. V shed 7 bases and J 3 bases; nucleotides not matched to a gene: 8. The V gene's germline CDR1 is SQVTM and CDR2 ANQGSEA. The CDR3 protein is CSGRGDGLYNEQFF. The DNA read from the CDR3 is TGCAGCGGGCGGGGGGACGGCCTCTACAATGAG.

There are many counts of this clone. Incomplete CDR3 DNA: TGTGCCAGTAGTATCGAACAGGGGGACTATGGC. This gives the protein CASSIEQGDYG. From start to end, the CDR3 is CASSIEQGDYGYTF. The chain is built from TRBV19 and TRBJ1-2; 8 nucleotides align to TRBD1. The CDR3 goes on 3 residues after the read ends, and that part is filled in from the germline J gene. J was trimmed by 3 bases and V by 3 bases; bases with no gene match: 3. From germline, CDR1 is LNHDA and CDR2 SQIVND (reference sequence). The CDR3 sequence is 14 residues long. Together with reference TRBV19 and TRBJ1-2, the CDR3 gives the full variable domain: DGGITQSPKYLFRKEGQNVTLSCEQNLNHDAMYWYRQDPGQGLRLIYYSQIVNDFQKGDIAEGYSVSREKKESFPLTVTSAQKNPTAFYLCASSIEQGDYGYTFGSGTRLTVV.

This clone has a count of ten or more. Read coverage stops 3 residues before the CDR3 terminus; the germline J gene supplies the remainder. V usage is TRBV29-1 and J usage is TRBJ1-2; D unresolved. The CDR3 is 13 amino acids. CDR1 is SQVTM and CDR2 is ANQGSEA in the germline V gene. Trimming stripped 3 bases from V and 1 base from J, with 9 bases between. CDR3 protein: CSVDGQNNYGYTF. The CDR3 DNA, read in part, is TGCAGCGTTGATGGGCAGAATAACTATGGC.

This clone was seen only a few times. The read ends 3 residues early relative to the CDR3; the germline J gene fills the gap. This chain links TRBV19 with TRBJ2-4; the D is unclear. CDR1 and CDR2 (germline): LNHDA, SQIVND (reference sequence). Trimming took 8 bases from V and 0 from J, leaving 2 bases between them. The CDR3 runs 11 residues. The sequenced part of the CDR3 DNA is TGTGCCAGTCTAGCCAAAAACATT. This sequence encodes CASLAKNI. The full CDR3 is CASLAKNIQYF.

This clone was detected ten times or more. From the germline J gene comes the end of the CDR3, since the read stops 3 residues before it. This sequence joins TRBV12-3 or TRBV12-4 and TRBJ2-2; 7 bases are shared with TRBD1. With V trimmed by 10 bases and J by 1 base, 12 bases remained unmatched. The CDR3 spans 16 residues. CDR3 in amino acids: CATHPPGQVNTGELFF. The part of the CDR3 DNA that was read is TGTGCCACCCACCCCCCCGGACAGGTGAACACCGGGGAG.